This TCR beta chain is from a study of shared clonotypes between healthy human individuals. Study-level information: Each donor's CD8 memory used one plate, CD8 naive two, each CD4 subset three.

Naive CD8 cells, CD45RO-negative and positively selected for CCR7, excluded terminally differentiated effector memory CD45RA+ cells. Healthy HIV-negative adults with no recent acute infections or vaccinations were recruited as donors. This clone has just a few counts. Clones were sequenced by immunoSEQ multiplex PCR, and TCRdb holds only the in-frame ones, with some missing. The sample has a few million clones; 93% are singletons. Germline loops: CDR1 GTSNPN, CDR2 SVGIG (reference sequence). V was clipped by 3 bases and J by 3 bases, with 11 bases between them. The CDR3 consists of 13 residues. The chain carries TRBV30 and TRBJ1-1, with a weak D call TRBD1 (6 bases). Material for sequencing was naive CD8+ T cells from PBMCs. This TCR was recovered from a man younger than 30 in good health. Some clones in this sample may be carry-over from other donors' samples. DNA of the CDR3: TGTGCCTGGAGGCAACAGGGAGACACTGAAGCTTTCTTT. As protein: CAWRQQGDTEAFF.